Following are 18 T cell receptor beta chains from one sample sequenced in a study of shared clonotypes between healthy human individuals. Repertoires were generated with immunoSEQ multiplex PCR, while TCRdb's copy carries only in-frame clones and drops some. The top ten hold around 1.8% of the sample, which has around 700,000 clones, around 73% seen once. The sequencing input was memory CD4+ T cells sorted from blood. This sample's subset: CD45RA-negative fraction. The receptors originated from a woman aged 25 to 39 in good health.

The rearrangement uses TRBV28 and TRBJ1-6; unclear D gene. The CDR3 contains 17 residues. The ends were cut back, 4 bases at V and 6 bases at J, with 19 bases in the middle. Germline assignment: CDR1 MDHEN and CDR2 SYDVKM. For the CDR3, the DNA is TGTGCCAGCAGTTCACAATCCCTAGGCGGACGTAATTCACCCCTCCACTTT. Encoded protein: CASSSQSLGGRNSPLHF.

The gene calls are TRBV2 and TRBJ2-7; the match to TRBD2 covers 8 bases. Losses at the gene ends were 10 bases for V and 3 bases for J; bases not matched to a gene: 8. This CDR3 is built from 13 residues. Per the germline V gene, CDR1 is SNHLY and CDR2 is FYNNEI. CDR3 region: CATLPGLVYEQYF. The CDR3 nucleotides are TGTGCCACCCTACCGGGACTAGTCTACGAGCAGTACTTC.

CDR3 in DNA: TGTGCCAGCAGCTTTGGGAGAGCGGGAGTTGGCTACGAGCAGTACTTC. Protein product: CASSFGRAGVGYEQYF. This chain links TRBV5-4 with TRBJ2-7; 8 nucleotides line up with TRBD2. This CDR3 has 16 amino acids. The V segment lost 2 bases and the J segment 3 bases; nucleotides outside the gene matches: 10. Germline V gene data show CDR1 as SGHNT and CDR2 as YYREEE (reference sequence). Full variable domain (remainder filled in from reference TRBV5-4 and TRBJ2-7): ETGVTQSPTHLIKTRGQQVTLRCSSQSGHNTVSWYQQALGQGPQFIFQYYREEENGRGNFPPRFSGLQFPNYSSELNVNALELDDSALYLCASSFGRAGVGYEQYFGPGTRLTVT.

The chain uses TRBV6-6 and TRBJ2-7; TRBD1 matches 7 bases. This CDR3 contains 14 residues. The junction had 10 bases not matched to a gene; V was cut back by 2 bases and J by 9 bases. CDR1 is MNHNY, CDR2 SVGAGI, per germline (reference sequence). DNA for the CDR3: TGTGCCAGCAGTTACGGTCAAAACAGGGGAATGCAGTACTTC. This translates into CASSYGQNRGMQYF.

The V and J genes are TRBV6-5 and TRBJ1-2, with 7 bases fitting TRBD1. The CDR3 length is 15 residues. The germline V gene encodes CDR1 MNHEY and CDR2 SVGAGI. The V segment lost 6 bases and the J segment 4 bases; nucleotides outside the gene matches: 11. The CDR3 coding sequence is TGTGCCAGCAGGGTCCGGGACGGGACAGCCTATGGCTACACCTTC. It encodes CASRVRDGTAYGYTF.

As to this clone: This specimen includes other DNA sequences encoding the same CDR3. The chain has TRBV11-2 and TRBJ2-7; D not certain. The CDR3 contains 15 residues. CDR1 SGHAT and CDR2 FQNNGV come from the germline V gene. V was pared by 1 base and J by 1 base, with 11 bases between. The CDR3 bases are TGTGCCAGCAGCTTAGGTGGCGCCGGATCCTACGAGCAGTACTTC. Its translation is CASSLGGAGSYEQYF.

This chain connects TRBV5-4 to TRBJ2-3, with 9 bases fitting TRBD1. The germline V gene encodes CDR1 SGHNT and CDR2 YYREEE (reference sequence). V lost 4 bases, J lost 3 bases, and 6 bases stayed unmatched. The CDR3 consists of 15 residues. The CDR3 here is CASSQSGTGTDTQYF. The CDR3 region has the DNA TGTGCCAGCAGCCAATCCGGGACAGGGACAGATACGCAGTATTTT.

Notes on this clone: One end of the junction varies from germline; a read error may be responsible. The chain joins TRBV11-1 to TRBJ2-1; 7 bases match TRBD2. From germline, CDR1 is SGHAT and CDR2 FQDESV (reference sequence). This CDR3 is built from 13 residues. The CDR3 here is CASSYRLANGQFF. The CDR3 DNA reads as TGTGCCAGCAGCTACCGACTAGCAAATGGGCAGTTCTTC.

This clone was found many times. The CDR3: CASSQEKGLAGYSEQYF. The CDR3 DNA sequence: TGCGCCAGCAGCCAAGAGAAGGGACTAGCGGGATACTCCGAGCAGTACTTC. The chain couples TRBV4-1 to TRBJ2-7; 13 nucleotides align to TRBD2. Germline V gene sequence: CDR1 MGHRA, CDR2 YSYEKL. Trimming at V came to 0 bases and at J to 6 bases, leaving 8 bases not matched to a gene. This CDR3 is built from 17 residues.

The chain recombines TRBV28 with TRBJ2-1, with a tentative D call TRBD2 (5 bases). Trimming removed 3 bases at V and 12 bases at J, with 21 bases between. The CDR3 has 15 residues. Germline V gene data show CDR1 as MDHEN and CDR2 as SYDVKM. The CDR3 nucleotides read TGTGCCAGCAGTTTTGCGGGCTCCCCCTACAACGGGCAGTTCTTC. Amino acids: CASSFAGSPYNGQFF.

The CDR3 spells CASSFRGSTDTQYF. CDR3 sequence (DNA): TGTGCCAGCAGTTTCAGGGGAAGCACAGATACGCAGTATTTT. The chain recombines TRBV27 with TRBJ2-3; D might be TRBD1 (6 bases). This CDR3 spans 14 amino acids. The germline CDR1 and CDR2 sequences are MNHEY and SMNVEV (reference sequence). The V gene lost 3 bases and the J gene lost 0 bases, with 7 bases spanning the gap.

The genes are TRBV19 and TRBJ2-7; 7 bases agree with TRBD2. Germline V gene sequence: CDR1 LNHDA, CDR2 SQIVND (reference sequence). Losses at the gene ends were 7 bases for V and 0 bases for J; bases not matched to a gene: 6. This CDR3 contains 14 residues. The DNA for the CDR3 is TGTGCCAGTACCCCGCGCGGGAGCTCCTACGAGCAGTACTTC. Translated: CASTPRGSSYEQYF.

This chain joins TRBV11-3 and TRBJ2-1; 14 positions agree with TRBD2. The J segment lost 4 bases and the V segment lost 1 base, leaving 9 bases of the junction unmatched. This CDR3 has 19 residues. Per the germline V gene, CDR1 is SGHNT and CDR2 is YENEEA. The CDR3 loop is CASSLGVGLAGVEYNEQFF. The CDR3 region has the DNA TGTGCCAGCAGCTTAGGGGTGGGACTAGCGGGAGTGGAATACAATGAGCAGTTCTTC.

The chain employs TRBV30 and TRBJ2-3; TRBD2 matches 10 bases. The J segment lost 4 bases and the V segment lost 5 bases, leaving 3 bases of the junction unmatched. The CDR3 runs to 13 residues. Germline assignment: CDR1 GTSNPN and CDR2 SVGIG (reference sequence). CDR3 DNA sequence: TGTGCCTGGGGACTAGCGGTGGCAGATACGCAGTATTTT. Amino acids: CAWGLAVADTQYF.

This chain uses TRBV18 with TRBJ2-7, with D perhaps TRBD1 or TRBD2 (5 bases each). The CDR3 has 15 residues. Trimming pared 4 bases from V and 3 bases from J, leaving 16 bases between. The germline V gene encodes CDR1 KGHSH and CDR2 LQKENI. The CDR3 is CASSQGTDGVYEQYF. The DNA of the CDR3 is TGTGCCAGCTCACAAGGGACCGACGGAGTCTACGAGCAGTACTTC.

This clone appeared a few times. For the CDR3, the DNA is TGTGCCAGCAGCTTAACGGTTGCTAGCGGGACCAATGAGCAGTTCTTC. Its translation is CASSLTVASGTNEQFF. The chain employs TRBV7-3 and TRBJ2-1, with 9 bases fitting TRBD2. Looked up from germline, CDR1 is SGHTA and CDR2 is FQGTGA. This CDR3 is 16 amino acids long. The V and J ends lost 0 bases and 6 bases, in that order; junction bases with no gene match: 6.

The J gene is TRBJ1-2, the V gene TRBV23-1; 12 bases line up with TRBD1. Being an ORF, TRBV23-1 has a function that is uncertain. The CDR3 contains 15 residues. After removal of 7 bases from V and 4 bases from J, the junction contained 7 bases not matched to a gene. The CDR3 is CASKPGTGGSYGYTF. CDR3 bases: TGCGCCAGCAAACCCGGGACAGGGGGCTCCTATGGCTACACCTTC.

This clone was seen a single time. The chain carries TRBV11-2 and TRBJ2-1; TRBD2 matches 10 bases. J gave up 4 bases and V 1 base, and 7 bases lay outside the gene matches. CDR1 is SGHAT, CDR2 FQNNGV, per germline. The length of the CDR3 is 17 residues. CDR3 bases: TGTGCCAGCAGCTTAGGGGGTACTAGCGGGAAATACAATGAGCAGTTCTTC. This gives the protein CASSLGGTSGKYNEQFF.